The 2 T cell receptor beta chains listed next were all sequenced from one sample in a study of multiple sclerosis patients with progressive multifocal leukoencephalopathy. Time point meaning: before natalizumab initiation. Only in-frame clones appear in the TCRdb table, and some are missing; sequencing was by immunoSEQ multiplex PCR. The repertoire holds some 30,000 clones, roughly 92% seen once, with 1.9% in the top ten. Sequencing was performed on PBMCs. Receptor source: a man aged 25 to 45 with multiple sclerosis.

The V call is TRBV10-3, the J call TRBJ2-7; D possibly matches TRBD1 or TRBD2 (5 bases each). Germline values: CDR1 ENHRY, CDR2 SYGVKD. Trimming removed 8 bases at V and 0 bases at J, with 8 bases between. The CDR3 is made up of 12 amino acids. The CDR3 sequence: CAIGGSSYEQYF. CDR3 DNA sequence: TGTGCCATCGGGGGAAGCTCCTACGAGCAGTACTTC.

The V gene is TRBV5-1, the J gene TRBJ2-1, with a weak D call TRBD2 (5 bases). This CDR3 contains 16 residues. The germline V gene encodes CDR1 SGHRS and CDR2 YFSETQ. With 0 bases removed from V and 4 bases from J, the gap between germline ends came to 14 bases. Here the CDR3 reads CASSLGIAYRYNEQFF. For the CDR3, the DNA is TGCGCCAGCAGCTTGGGTATAGCGTACCGTTACAATGAGCAGTTCTTC. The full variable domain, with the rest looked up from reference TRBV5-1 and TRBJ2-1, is KAGVTQTPRYLIKTRGQQVTLSCSPISGHRSVSWYQQTPGQGLQFLFEYFSETQRNKGNFPGRFSGRQFSNSRSEMNVSTLELGDSALYLCASSLGIAYRYNEQFFGPGTRLTVL.